This T cell receptor (beta chain) was captured by sequencing in a study of blood T cells in healthy people across ages (dated by TCRdb to the mid-2010s). Study-level background: In model experiments, roughly one uniquely barcoded TCR beta cDNA molecule per two T cells was captured by template switching. To track age-related changes in TCR beta repertoire diversity, the study relied on deep sequencing normalized with unique cDNA molecular identifiers. The donors were split into four age groups: young (average approximately 16 years), middle-aged (over 35), aged (around 67) and long-lived (about 74). To avoid experimental bias, donors of different ages were distributed randomly across sequencing lanes. The study analyzed two additional independent replicas of 1 million unique cDNA reads from the same blood draw for two donors, one aged 18 to 30 and one aged 80 or older.

The library came from 5' RACE. A second PCR of about 6 to 11 cycles was performed with a sample-barcoded 5' primer and a J-beta primer mix. A unique molecular identifier was introduced onto each TCR beta cDNA molecule by a template-switch 5' adaptor carrying 12 random nucleotides. At least 2.5 million CDR3-containing paired-end reads were obtained from each sample. The Mint cDNA synthesis kit, primed by a TRBC-specific oligonucleotide, was used to synthesize first-strand cDNA from all RNA. After uracil-DNA glycosylase treatment, a first 18-cycle PCR used universal primers M1SS and BC2_uni_R on all cDNA. The paper's processing steps were these. Normalization of each sample was performed by random selection of 1 million high-quality reads, each carrying a distinct molecular identifier. Instead of being binned into consensus sequences, reads with shared molecular identifiers were discarded. MiTCR, set to a Q25 quality threshold and the strictest error-elimination algorithm, was used for CDR3 identification, clonotype clustering and error correction. Lower-bound total TCR beta diversity was estimated with a nonparametric unseen species model using Euler transformation. Using fastp trimming at Q25 and MiXCR clonotype assembly, TCRdb reanalyzed the public sequencing data and kept in-frame beta chains. Rows are unified per CDR3 protein, each entry keeping the most common DNA and genes. TCRdb, not the original authors, processed these V and J calls. The sample includes approximately 1,700,000 distinct CDR3 sequences, with approximately 40% observed a single time. Jointly, the top ten make up roughly 24% of the sample.

The germline V gene specifies SGHTA as CDR1 and FQGNSA as CDR2. The V end loses 2 bases and the J end loses 3 bases, and a stretch of 10 bases separates them. From the cysteine up to the phenylalanine, the CDR3 has a length of 14 residues. Just CDR3 DNA is preserved here, 42 bases in frame from base 1. This clonotype has just a few counts. Its target antigen remains unknown. Base qualities are not provided; no much larger clone lies one nucleotide away. Donors were roughly 40 systemically healthy Caucasian individuals from Russia aged 6 to 90 years. Each donor gave ten milliliters of peripheral blood, collected into EDTA-treated Vacutainer tubes. Ficoll-Paque density-gradient centrifugation was used to isolate PBMCs, with at least 7 million per sample. Trizol reagent was used to extract total RNA from the PBMCs, yielding at least 6 micrograms per sample. For every donor, flow cytometry on a PBMC aliquot measured the percentage of naive CD45RAhigh/CD27high T cells.

Results the study describes overall, beyond this receptor: The CMV infection status of donors was not known, potentially confounding age-related changes in expanded clonotypes. Observed TCR beta diversity per million T cells fell roughly linearly with age, and a significant reduction was already apparent by age approximately 40. There was a strong correlation between observed TCR beta diversity and the percentage of naive T cells measured by flow cytometry. The long-lived group showed more naive CD4+ T cells, fewer expanded clones and increased TCR diversity than the aged group, suggesting age selection. Bulk unsorted PBMC profiling prevented conclusive comparison of naive and antigen-experienced compartments. Total diversity estimates from one million sequenced T cells were considered lower bounds and underestimates.

The sequence joins TRBV7-2 to TRBJ1-1; the D gene identity is not certain. The specimen was blood. This TCR came from a human donor in good health. Here is the DNA: TGTGCCAGCAGCTTACTATCGTTGGACACTGAAGCTTTCTTT. Translation gives CASSLLSLDTEAFF.